Presented here are 23 T cell receptor beta chains from one specimen sequenced in a study of blood T cell repertoires in COVID-19. Only in-frame clones appear in the TCRdb table, and some are missing; sequencing was by immunoSEQ multiplex PCR. This table has 200,000 to 250,000 clones, approximately 80% appearing once. The material sequenced was PBMCs or T cells enriched from blood (not recorded which). The receptors stem from a woman aged 50 to 65 with acute COVID-19.

CDR3 nucleotide sequence: TGTGCCAGCAGTTGGAGGGACCCACTATCCTACGAGCAGTACTTC. This translates into CASSWRDPLSYEQYF. The chain links TRBV6-4 to TRBJ2-7; TRBD2 might be the D (6 bases). Trimming removed 5 bases from V and 1 base from J, with 15 bases in between. There are 15 residues in the CDR3. The germline V gene encodes CDR1 MRHNA and CDR2 SNTAGT.

The genes are TRBV7-2 and TRBJ2-3; 8 bases agree with TRBD2. The trim removed 5 bases at V and 3 bases at J, leaving 7 bases unmatched. This CDR3 is built from 15 residues. CDR1 and CDR2 (germline): SGHTA, FQGNSA. CDR3 region: CASSPAGVRTDTQYF. CDR3 nucleotide sequence: TGTGCCAGCAGCCCAGCGGGAGTGAGGACAGATACGCAGTATTTT. The full variable domain, its missing parts supplied by reference TRBV7-2 and TRBJ2-3, is GAGVSQSPSNKVTEKGKDVELRCDPISGHTALYWYRQSLGQGLEFLIYFQGNSAPDKSGLPSDRFSAERTGGSVSTLTIQRTQQEDSAVYLCASSPAGVRTDTQYFGPGTRLTVL.

The chain uses TRBV28 and TRBJ1-1; D possibly corresponds to TRBD1 (6 bases). The CDR3 runs to 13 residues. Looked up from germline, CDR1 is MDHEN and CDR2 is SYDVKM. Trimming stripped 4 bases from V and 6 bases from J, with 12 bases between. This chain's CDR3 is CASSSNRVAEAFF. DNA for the CDR3: TGTGCCAGCAGTTCCAACAGGGTGGCTGAAGCTTTCTTT.

The V gene is TRBV6-5, the J gene TRBJ1-2; D gene ambiguous. Trimming removed 5 bases from V and 5 bases from J, with 12 bases in between. Germline V gene sequence: CDR1 MNHEY, CDR2 SVGAGI. The CDR3 has 13 residues. CDR3 bases: TGTGCCAGCAGTCCACCGACACGATATGGCTACACCTTC. Translated: CASSPPTRYGYTF.

The genes are TRBV12-3 or TRBV12-4 and TRBJ2-7; no definite D call. This CDR3 is 12 amino acids long. Trimming removed 4 bases from V and 0 bases from J, with 4 bases in between. CDR3 region: CASSSFSYEQYF. The CDR3 nucleotides read TGTGCCAGCAGTTCGTTCTCCTACGAGCAGTACTTC.

The chain employs TRBV4-1 and TRBJ1-5, with a possible D match to TRBD1 (5 bases). Germline lookup yields CDR1 MGHRA and CDR2 YSYEKL. The CDR3 is 16 amino acids. V was trimmed by 0 bases and J by 4 bases, leaving 13 bases between them. The CDR3 bases are TGCGCCAGCAGCCAAGACCAGGGATATTTGAATCAGCCCCAGCATTTT. It specifies CASSQDQGYLNQPQHF.

The rearrangement links TRBV3-1 (or the pseudogene TRBV3-2) to TRBJ1-4, with TRBD1 matching 7 bases. Trimming removed 4 bases from V and 5 bases from J; junction bases left unmatched: 4. From germline, CDR1 is LGHDT and CDR2 YNNKEL (reference sequence). The CDR3 has 14 residues. DNA for the CDR3: TGTGCCAGCAGCCGTCGACAGGGCAATGAAAAACTGTTTTTT. This codes for CASSRRQGNEKLFF.

The chain combines TRBV30 with TRBJ2-5; 7 bases fit TRBD1. V lost 2 bases and J lost 0; bases outside the gene matches: 6. CDR3 length equals 15 residues. Germline CDR1 is GTSNPN and CDR2 is SVGIG (reference sequence). For the CDR3, the DNA is TGTGCCTGGAGTCTGGGACAGTTGGACCAAGAGACCCAGTACTTC. Protein: CAWSLGQLDQETQYF. Based on the CDR3 plus reference TRBV30 and TRBJ2-5, the full variable domain is SQTIHQWPATLVQPVGSPLSLECTVEGTSNPNLYWYRQAAGRGLQLLFYSVGIGQISSEVPQNLSASRPQDRQFILSSKKLLLSDSGFYLCAWSLGQLDQETQYFGPGTRLLVL.

On this clone: Other DNA sequences in the sample encode the same CDR3. The chain carries TRBV18 and TRBJ1-4; D unclear. In germline, CDR1 is KGHSH, CDR2 LQKENI. Trimming left V 2 bases short and J 0 bases short, with 4 bases between. CDR3 length: 14 residues. CDR3 sequence reads: CASSPSSTNEKLFF. The CDR3 nucleotides are TGTGCCAGCTCACCAAGCTCAACTAATGAAAAACTGTTTTTT. Using reference TRBV18 and TRBJ1-4 for the parts outside the CDR3, the full variable domain is NAGVMQNPRHLVRRRGQEARLRCSPMKGHSHVYWYRQLPEEGLKFMVYLQKENIIDESGMPKERFSAEFPKEGPSILRIQQVVRGDSAAYFCASSPSSTNEKLFFGSGTQLSVL.

A single count supports this clone. This chain links TRBV15 with TRBJ2-5; 14 nucleotides line up with TRBD2. This CDR3 region has 17 residues. Germline values: CDR1 LNHNV, CDR2 YYDKDF (reference sequence). J gave up 5 bases and V 1 base, and 6 bases lay outside the gene matches. Here the CDR3 reads CATSRGPGTSGGETQYF. The CDR3 DNA follows: TGTGCCACCAGCAGAGGTCCGGGGACTAGCGGGGGTGAGACCCAGTACTTC.

The V gene is TRBV4-2, the J gene TRBJ2-5; 10 positions match TRBD2. J lost 0 bases, V lost 2 bases, and 0 bases had no gene match. The CDR3 runs 15 residues. Per germline, CDR1 LGHNA and CDR2 YNFKEQ. CDR3 nucleotides: TGTGCCAGCAGCCAAACTAGCGGGGACCAAGAGACCCAGTACTTC. Its protein product is CASSQTSGDQETQYF.

J is TRBJ1-4 and V is TRBV7-8, with a tentative D call TRBD1 (5 bases). The V end lost 3 bases, the J end lost 8 bases, and 16 bases lay between the germline ends. The CDR3 has 15 residues. Germline CDR1 is SGHVS and CDR2 is FQNEAQ. CDR3 amino acids: CASSFSGGEGEKLFF. Written as DNA, the CDR3 is TGTGCCAGCAGCTTCTCCGGGGGGGAAGGGGAAAAACTGTTTTTT.

The V gene is TRBV13, the J gene TRBJ2-7, with a possible D match to TRBD1 (6 bases). Germline assignment: CDR1 PRHDT and CDR2 FYEKMQ (reference sequence). CDR3 size: 18 residues. Trimming removed 5 bases at V and 4 bases at J, with 27 bases between. CDR3 DNA: TGTGCCAGCAGCCTGACCACGGGGATACAGGGTTGGGCGTACGAGCAGTACTTC. It yields the protein CASSLTTGIQGWAYEQYF.

The CDR3 DNA reads as TGTGCCAGCTCACCCCAACGGTATGAAGCTTTCTTT. Its protein is CASSPQRYEAFF. The chain employs TRBV18 and TRBJ1-1; D unclear. CDR1 is KGHSH, CDR2 LQKENI, per germline. Deletions cut 3 bases from V and 7 bases from J, with 9 bases between. The CDR3 is made up of 12 amino acids.

About this clone itself: This CDR3 is also generated by other DNA sequences in the sample. V gene TRBV9 combines with J gene TRBJ1-1, with a tentative D call TRBD1 (5 bases). Trimming removed 0 bases from V and 1 base from J, with 10 bases in between. This CDR3 has 15 amino acids. Looked up from germline, CDR1 is SGDLS and CDR2 is YYNGEE. CDR3 loop: CASSVGPGGNTEAFF. Here the CDR3 DNA reads TGTGCCAGCAGCGTAGGTCCGGGGGGGAACACTGAAGCTTTCTTT.

The CDR3 loop is CASSLELTSGGHSTDTQYF. The CDR3, as DNA: TGTGCCAGCAGCTTAGAATTGACTAGCGGGGGGCATAGCACAGATACGCAGTATTTT. The chain carries TRBV7-9 and TRBJ2-3; TRBD2 matches at 13 bases. J was trimmed by 0 bases and V by 1 base; bases with no gene match: 7. Per germline, CDR1 SEHNR and CDR2 FQNEAQ (reference sequence). The CDR3 loop spans 19 amino acids.

This chain links TRBV15 with TRBJ2-5; 10 bases align to TRBD2. V gave up 0 bases and J gave up 7 bases; unmatched junction bases: 11. CDR3 length: 17 residues. Germline V gene lookup returns CDR1 LNHNV and CDR2 YYDKDF (reference sequence). In DNA form, the CDR3 reads TGTGCCACCAGCAGAGAGGGGCTAGCGGGGGCCACGGGGACCCAGTACTTC. Its translation is CATSREGLAGATGTQYF.

V gene TRBV9 combines with J gene TRBJ1-1, with a weak D call TRBD1 (5 bases). V dropped 3 bases and J dropped 4 bases, with 10 bases sitting between them. The germline CDR1 and CDR2 sequences are SGDLS and YYNGEE. The CDR3 is made up of 13 amino acids. The CDR3 protein is CASSGGGVTEAFF. The CDR3 coding sequence is TGTGCCAGCAGCGGAGGAGGGGTCACTGAAGCTTTCTTT.

The chain links TRBV5-1 to TRBJ2-7; no firm D call. The CDR3 runs to 14 residues. Trimming shortened V by 6 bases and J by 0 bases, and 13 bases separated the two germline ends. Germline V lookup: CDR1 SGHRS, CDR2 YFSETQ. This CDR3 is CASMTQPSSYEQYF. The CDR3 nucleotides are TGCGCCAGCATGACACAGCCAAGCTCCTACGAGCAGTACTTC.

This chain connects TRBV5-1 to TRBJ2-3; 7 nucleotides agree with TRBD1. The germline V gene has CDR1 SGHRS and CDR2 YFSETQ. The CDR3 has 14 amino acids. V gave up 4 bases and J gave up 3 bases; unmatched junction bases: 5. The CDR3 region is CASSARQGTDTQYF. CDR3 in DNA: TGCGCCAGCAGCGCCAGACAGGGAACAGATACGCAGTATTTT. Full variable domain (remainder filled in from reference TRBV5-1 and TRBJ2-3): KAGVTQTPRYLIKTRGQQVTLSCSPISGHRSVSWYQQTPGQGLQFLFEYFSETQRNKGNFPGRFSGRQFSNSRSEMNVSTLELGDSALYLCASSARQGTDTQYFGPGTRLTVL.

The V gene is TRBV25-1, the J gene TRBJ1-4; TRBD1 matches at 12 bases. CDR3 length: 16 amino acids. Germline V gene data show CDR1 as MGHDK and CDR2 as SYGVNS. V shed 4 bases, J shed 1 base, and the junction held 1 base outside the gene matches. CDR3 sequence: CASSGDRGRTNEKLFF. In DNA form, the CDR3 reads TGTGCCAGCAGTGGGGACAGGGGGCGAACTAATGAAAAACTGTTTTTT.

The chain employs TRBV6-5 and TRBJ2-7, with D perhaps matching TRBD2 (6 bases). Germline CDR1 is MNHEY and CDR2 is SVGAGI. V gave up 5 bases and J gave up 2 bases, with 13 bases separating them. This CDR3 has 14 residues. CDR3 nucleotides: TGTGCCAGCAGTCTCGGAGGGGCGGCCTACGAGCAGTACTTC. It codes for CASSLGGAAYEQYF.

The gene calls are TRBV29-1 and TRBJ2-1; D not resolved. This CDR3 has 13 residues. The V and J ends lost 7 bases and 1 base respectively, with 11 bases between them. Germline V gives CDR1 SQVTM, CDR2 ANQGSEA. CDR3 sequence: CSGRLESYNEQFF. In DNA, the CDR3 is TGCAGCGGGCGGCTCGAGTCCTACAATGAGCAGTTCTTC.